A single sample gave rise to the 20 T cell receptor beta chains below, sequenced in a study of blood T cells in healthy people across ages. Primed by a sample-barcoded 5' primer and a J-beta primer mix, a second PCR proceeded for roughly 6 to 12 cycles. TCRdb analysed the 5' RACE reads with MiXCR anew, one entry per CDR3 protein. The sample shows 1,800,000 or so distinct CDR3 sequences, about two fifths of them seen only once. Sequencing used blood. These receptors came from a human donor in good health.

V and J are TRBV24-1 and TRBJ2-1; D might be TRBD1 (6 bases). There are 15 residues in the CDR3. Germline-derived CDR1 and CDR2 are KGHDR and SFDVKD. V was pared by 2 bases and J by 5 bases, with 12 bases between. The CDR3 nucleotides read TGTGCCACCAGTGATTGGAGGACAGCCAACAATGAGCAGTTCTTC. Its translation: CATSDWRTANNEQFF.

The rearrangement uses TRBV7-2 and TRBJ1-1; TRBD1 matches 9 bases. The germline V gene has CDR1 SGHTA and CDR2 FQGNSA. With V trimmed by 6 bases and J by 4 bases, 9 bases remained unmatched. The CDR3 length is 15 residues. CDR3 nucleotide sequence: TGTGCCAGCAGTGTACAGGGGGCGGTTAGCACTGAAGCTTTCTTT. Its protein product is CASSVQGAVSTEAFF.

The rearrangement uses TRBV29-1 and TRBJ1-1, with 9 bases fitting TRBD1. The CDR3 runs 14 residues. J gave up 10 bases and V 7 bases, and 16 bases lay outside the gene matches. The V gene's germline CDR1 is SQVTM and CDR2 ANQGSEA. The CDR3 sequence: CSAKPGQGGEVAFF. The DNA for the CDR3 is TGCAGCGCTAAACCGGGACAGGGAGGTGAGGTAGCTTTCTTT. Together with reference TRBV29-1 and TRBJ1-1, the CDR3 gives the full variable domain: SAVISQKPSRDICQRGTSLTIQCQVDSQVTMMFWYRQQPGQSLTLIATANQGSEATYESGFVIDKFPISRPNLTFSTLTVSNMSPEDSSIYLCSAKPGQGGEVAFFGQGTRLTVV.

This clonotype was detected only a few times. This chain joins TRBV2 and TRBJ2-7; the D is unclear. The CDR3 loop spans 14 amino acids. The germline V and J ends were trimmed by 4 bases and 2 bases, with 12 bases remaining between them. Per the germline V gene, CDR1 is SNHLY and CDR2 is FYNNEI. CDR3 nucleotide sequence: TGTGCCAGCAGTGGGATCGCGATCCCCTACGAGCAGTACTTC. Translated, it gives CASSGIAIPYEQYF.

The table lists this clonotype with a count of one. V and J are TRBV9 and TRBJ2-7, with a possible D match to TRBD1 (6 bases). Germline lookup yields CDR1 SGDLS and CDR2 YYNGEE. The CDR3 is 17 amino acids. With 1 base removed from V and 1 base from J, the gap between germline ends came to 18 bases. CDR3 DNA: TGTGCCAGCAGCGTACCTCTTAGTGTGGGGGCGTCCTACGAGCAGTACTTC. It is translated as CASSVPLSVGASYEQYF.

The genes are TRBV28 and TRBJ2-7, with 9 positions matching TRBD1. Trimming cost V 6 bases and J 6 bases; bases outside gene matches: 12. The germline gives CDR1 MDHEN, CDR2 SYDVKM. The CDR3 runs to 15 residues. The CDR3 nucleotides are TGTGCCAGCAGCTGGGGACAGGGTCCTTGGAGCGAGCAGTACTTC. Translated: CASSWGQGPWSEQYF.

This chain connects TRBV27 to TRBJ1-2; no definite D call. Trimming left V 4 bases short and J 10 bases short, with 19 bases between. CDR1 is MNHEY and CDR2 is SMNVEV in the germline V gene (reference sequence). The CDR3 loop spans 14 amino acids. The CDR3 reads CASSSNVAGFDYTF. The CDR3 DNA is TGTGCCAGCAGTTCTAACGTGGCGGGTTTTGACTACACCTTC.

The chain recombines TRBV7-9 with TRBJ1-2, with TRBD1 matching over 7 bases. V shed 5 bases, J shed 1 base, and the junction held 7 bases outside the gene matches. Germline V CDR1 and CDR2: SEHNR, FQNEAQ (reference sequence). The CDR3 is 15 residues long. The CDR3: CASSPGGDSNYGYTF. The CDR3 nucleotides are TGTGCCAGCAGCCCCGGGGGGGACAGTAACTATGGCTACACCTTC.

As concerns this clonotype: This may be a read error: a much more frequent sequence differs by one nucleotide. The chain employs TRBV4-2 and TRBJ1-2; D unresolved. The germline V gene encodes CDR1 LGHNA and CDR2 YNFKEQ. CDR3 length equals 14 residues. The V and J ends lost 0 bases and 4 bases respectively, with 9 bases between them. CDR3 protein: CASSQEGHFYGYTF. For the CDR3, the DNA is TGTGCCAGCAGCCAAGAAGGGCATTTCTATGGCTACACCTTC.

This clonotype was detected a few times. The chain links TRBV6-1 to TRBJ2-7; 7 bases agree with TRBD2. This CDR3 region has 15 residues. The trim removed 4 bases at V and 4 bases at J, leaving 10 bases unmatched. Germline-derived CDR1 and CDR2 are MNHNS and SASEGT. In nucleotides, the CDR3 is TGTGCCAGCAGTGGAAGGGAGGGTGGGAATTACGAGCAGTACTTC. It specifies CASSGREGGNYEQYF.

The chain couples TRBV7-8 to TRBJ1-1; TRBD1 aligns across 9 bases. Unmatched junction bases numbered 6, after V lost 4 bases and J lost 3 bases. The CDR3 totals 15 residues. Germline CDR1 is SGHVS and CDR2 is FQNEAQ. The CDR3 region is CASSWGTGMDTEAFF. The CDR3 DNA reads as TGTGCCAGCAGCTGGGGGACAGGGATGGACACTGAAGCTTTCTTT. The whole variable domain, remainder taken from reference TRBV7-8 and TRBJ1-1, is GAGVSQSPRYKVAKRGQDVALRCDPISGHVSLFWYQQALGQGPEFLTYFQNEAQLDKSGLPSDRFFAERPEGSVSTLKIQRTQQEDSAVYLCASSWGTGMDTEAFFGQGTRLTVV.

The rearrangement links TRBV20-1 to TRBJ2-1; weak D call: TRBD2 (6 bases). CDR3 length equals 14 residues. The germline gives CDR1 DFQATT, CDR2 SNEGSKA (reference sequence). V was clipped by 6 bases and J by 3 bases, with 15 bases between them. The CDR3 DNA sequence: TGCAGTGCCGCGGGGCCGCTCGGCTACAATGAGCAGTTCTTC. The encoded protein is CSAAGPLGYNEQFF.

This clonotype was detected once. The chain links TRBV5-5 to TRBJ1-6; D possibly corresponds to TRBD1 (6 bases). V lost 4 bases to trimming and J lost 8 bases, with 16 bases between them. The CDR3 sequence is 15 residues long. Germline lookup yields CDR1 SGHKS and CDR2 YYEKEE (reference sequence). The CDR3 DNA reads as TGTGCCAGCAGCCAACTACAGGGTCGGGATTCACCCCTCCACTTT. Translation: CASSQLQGRDSPLHF.

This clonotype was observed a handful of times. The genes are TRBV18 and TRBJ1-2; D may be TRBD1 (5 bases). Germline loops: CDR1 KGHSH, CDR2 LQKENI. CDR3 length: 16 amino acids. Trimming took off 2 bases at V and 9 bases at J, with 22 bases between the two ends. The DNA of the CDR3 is TGTGCCAGCTCACCATTATCTTTACGACAGACTGTGCGCTACACCTTC. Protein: CASSPLSLRQTVRYTF.

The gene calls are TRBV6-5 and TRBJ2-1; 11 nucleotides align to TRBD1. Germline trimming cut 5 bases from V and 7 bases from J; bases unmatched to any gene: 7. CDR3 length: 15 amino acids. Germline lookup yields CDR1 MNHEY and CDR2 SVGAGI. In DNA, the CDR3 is TGTGCCAGCAGTCCCAGGACAGGGGGCATGAATGAGCAGTTCTTC. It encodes CASSPRTGGMNEQFF.

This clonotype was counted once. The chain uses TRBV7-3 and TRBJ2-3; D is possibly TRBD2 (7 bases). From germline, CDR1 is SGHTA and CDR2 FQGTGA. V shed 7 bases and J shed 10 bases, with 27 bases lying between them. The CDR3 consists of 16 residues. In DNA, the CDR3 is TGTGCCAGCAAACCGGGGTGGGGGGGCCCGAACGTGCCGCAGTATTTT. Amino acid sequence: CASKPGWGGPNVPQYF.

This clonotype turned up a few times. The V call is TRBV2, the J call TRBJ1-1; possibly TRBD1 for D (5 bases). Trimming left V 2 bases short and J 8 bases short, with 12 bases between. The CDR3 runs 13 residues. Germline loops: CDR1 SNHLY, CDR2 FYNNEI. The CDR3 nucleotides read TGTGCCAGCAGTGAAAGTCGGGGGAGAGAAGCTTTCTTT. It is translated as CASSESRGREAFF.

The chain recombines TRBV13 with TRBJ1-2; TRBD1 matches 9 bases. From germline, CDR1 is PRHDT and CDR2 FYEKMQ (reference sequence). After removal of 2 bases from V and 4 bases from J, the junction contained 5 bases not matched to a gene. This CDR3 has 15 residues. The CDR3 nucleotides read TGTGCCAGCAGCTTAAAGGGGACAGGGCGCTATGGCTACACCTTC. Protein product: CASSLKGTGRYGYTF.

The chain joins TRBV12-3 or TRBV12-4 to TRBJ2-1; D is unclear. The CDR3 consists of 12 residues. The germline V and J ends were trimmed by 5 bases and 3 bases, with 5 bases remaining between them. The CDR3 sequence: CASSENYNEQFF. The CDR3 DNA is TGTGCCAGCAGTGAGAACTACAATGAGCAGTTCTTC.

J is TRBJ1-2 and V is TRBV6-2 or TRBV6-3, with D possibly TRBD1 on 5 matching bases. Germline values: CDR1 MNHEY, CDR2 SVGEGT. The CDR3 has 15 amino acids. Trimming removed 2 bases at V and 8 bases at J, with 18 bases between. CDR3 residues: CASSYGGTFRLGYTF. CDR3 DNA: TGTGCCAGCAGTTACGGGGGGACGTTCAGACTCGGCTACACCTTC.